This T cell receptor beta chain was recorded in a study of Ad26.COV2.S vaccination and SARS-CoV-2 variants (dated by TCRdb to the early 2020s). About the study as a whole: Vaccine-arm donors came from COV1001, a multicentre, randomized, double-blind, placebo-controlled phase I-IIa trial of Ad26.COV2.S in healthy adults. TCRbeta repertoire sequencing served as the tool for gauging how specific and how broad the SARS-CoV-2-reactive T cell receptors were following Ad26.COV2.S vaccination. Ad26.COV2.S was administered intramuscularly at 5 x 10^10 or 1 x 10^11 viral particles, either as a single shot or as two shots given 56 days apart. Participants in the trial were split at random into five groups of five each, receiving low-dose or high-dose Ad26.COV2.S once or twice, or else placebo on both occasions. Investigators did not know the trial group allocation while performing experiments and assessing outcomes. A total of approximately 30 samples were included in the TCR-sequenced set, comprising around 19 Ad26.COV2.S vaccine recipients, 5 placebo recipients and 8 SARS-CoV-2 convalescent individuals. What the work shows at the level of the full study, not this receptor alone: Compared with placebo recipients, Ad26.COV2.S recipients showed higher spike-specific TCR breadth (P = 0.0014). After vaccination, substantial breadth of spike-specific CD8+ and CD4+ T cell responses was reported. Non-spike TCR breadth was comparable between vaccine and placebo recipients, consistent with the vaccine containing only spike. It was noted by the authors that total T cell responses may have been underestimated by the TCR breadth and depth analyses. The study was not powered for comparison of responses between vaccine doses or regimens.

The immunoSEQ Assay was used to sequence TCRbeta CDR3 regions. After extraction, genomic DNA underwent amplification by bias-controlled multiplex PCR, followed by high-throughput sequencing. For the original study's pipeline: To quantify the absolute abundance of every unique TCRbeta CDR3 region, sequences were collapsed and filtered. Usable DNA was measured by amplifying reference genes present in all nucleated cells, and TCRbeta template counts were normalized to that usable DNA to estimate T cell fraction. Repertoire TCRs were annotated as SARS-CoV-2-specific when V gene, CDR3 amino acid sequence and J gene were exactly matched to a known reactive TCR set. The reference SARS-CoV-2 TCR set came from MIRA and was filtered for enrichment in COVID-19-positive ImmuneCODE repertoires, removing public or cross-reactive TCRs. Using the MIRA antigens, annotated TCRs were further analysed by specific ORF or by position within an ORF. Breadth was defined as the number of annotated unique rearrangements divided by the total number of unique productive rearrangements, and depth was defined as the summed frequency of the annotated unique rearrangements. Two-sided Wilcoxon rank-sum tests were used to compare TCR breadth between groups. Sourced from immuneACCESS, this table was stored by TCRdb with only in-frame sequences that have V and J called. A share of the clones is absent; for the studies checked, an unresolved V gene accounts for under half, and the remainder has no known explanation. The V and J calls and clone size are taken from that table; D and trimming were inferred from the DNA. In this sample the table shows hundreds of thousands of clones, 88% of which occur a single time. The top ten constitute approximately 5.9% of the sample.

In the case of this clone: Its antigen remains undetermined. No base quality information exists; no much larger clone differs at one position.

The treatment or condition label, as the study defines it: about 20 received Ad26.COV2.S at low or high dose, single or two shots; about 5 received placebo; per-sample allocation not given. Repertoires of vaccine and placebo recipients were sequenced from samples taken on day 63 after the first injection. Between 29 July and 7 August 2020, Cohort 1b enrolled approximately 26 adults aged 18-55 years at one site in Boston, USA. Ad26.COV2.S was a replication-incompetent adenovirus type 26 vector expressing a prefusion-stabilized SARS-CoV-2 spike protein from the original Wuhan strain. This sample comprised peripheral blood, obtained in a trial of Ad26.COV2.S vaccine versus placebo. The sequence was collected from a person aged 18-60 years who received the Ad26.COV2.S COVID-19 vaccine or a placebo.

The nucleotide sequence is given as TGCGCCAGCAGTGAGTGGCGGGGACAGGAGACCCAGTACTTC. This encodes CASSEWRGQETQYF. The chain is encoded by TRBV10-2 joined to TRBJ2-5; TRBD1 is possibly the D segment (7 matching bases). The V and J ends are trimmed by 1 base and 5 bases, leaving 11 bases between them. Based on the germline V gene, the CDR1 and CDR2 sequences are WSHSY and SAAADI. The CDR3 runs 14 residues from the cysteine to the phenylalanine. Only the CDR3 region is kept as DNA, spanning 42 bases read in frame from base 1.